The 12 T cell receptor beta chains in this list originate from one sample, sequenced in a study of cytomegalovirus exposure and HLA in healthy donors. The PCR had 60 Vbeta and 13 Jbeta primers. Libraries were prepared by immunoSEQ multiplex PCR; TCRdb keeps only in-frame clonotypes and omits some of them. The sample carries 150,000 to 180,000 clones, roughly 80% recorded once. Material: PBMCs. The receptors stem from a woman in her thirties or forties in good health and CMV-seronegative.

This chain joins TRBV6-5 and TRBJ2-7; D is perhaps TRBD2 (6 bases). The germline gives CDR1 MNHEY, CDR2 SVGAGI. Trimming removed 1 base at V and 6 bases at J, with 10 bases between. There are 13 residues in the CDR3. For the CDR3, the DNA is TGTGCCAGCAGTTACTTTGGAGGGATCGAGCAGTACTTC. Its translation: CASSYFGGIEQYF.

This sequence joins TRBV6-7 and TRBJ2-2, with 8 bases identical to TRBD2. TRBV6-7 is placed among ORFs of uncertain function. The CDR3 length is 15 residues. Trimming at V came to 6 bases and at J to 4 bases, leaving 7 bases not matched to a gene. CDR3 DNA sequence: TGTGCCAGCAGCAGCGGGGGCGGGAGCACCGGGGAGCTGTTTTTT. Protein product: CASSSGGGSTGELFF.

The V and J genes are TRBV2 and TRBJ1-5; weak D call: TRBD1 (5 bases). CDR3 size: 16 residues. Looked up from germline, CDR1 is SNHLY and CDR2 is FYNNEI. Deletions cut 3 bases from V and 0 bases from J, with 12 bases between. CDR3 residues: CASSDLGGDSNQPQHF. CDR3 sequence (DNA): TGTGCCAGCAGTGATCTGGGAGGGGATAGCAATCAGCCCCAGCATTTT. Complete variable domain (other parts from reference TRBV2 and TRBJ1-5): EPEVTQTPSHQVTQMGQEVILRCVPISNHLYFYWYRQILGQKVEFLVSFYNNEISEKSEIFDDQFSVERPDGSNFTLKIRSTKLEDSAMYFCASSDLGGDSNQPQHFGDGTRLSIL.

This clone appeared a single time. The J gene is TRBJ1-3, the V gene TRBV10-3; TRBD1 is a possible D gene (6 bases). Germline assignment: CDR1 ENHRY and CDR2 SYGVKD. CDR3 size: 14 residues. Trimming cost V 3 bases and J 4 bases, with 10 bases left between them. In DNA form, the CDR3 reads TGTGCCATCAGTGAAACAGGGTTAGGAAACACCATATATTTT. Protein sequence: CAISETGLGNTIYF.

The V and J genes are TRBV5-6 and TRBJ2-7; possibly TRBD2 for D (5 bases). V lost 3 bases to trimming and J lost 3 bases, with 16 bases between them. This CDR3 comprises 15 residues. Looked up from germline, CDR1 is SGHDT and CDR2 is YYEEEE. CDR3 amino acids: CASSSGLAGFYEQYF. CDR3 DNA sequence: TGTGCCAGCAGCTCCGGACTTGCCGGCTTCTACGAGCAGTACTTC.

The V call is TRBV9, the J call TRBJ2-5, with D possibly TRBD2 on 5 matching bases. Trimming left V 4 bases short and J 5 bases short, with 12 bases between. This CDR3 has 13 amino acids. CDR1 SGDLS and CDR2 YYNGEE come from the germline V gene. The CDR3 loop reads CASSPRSGETQYF. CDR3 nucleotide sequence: TGTGCCAGCAGCCCTCGATCGGGGGAGACCCAGTACTTC.

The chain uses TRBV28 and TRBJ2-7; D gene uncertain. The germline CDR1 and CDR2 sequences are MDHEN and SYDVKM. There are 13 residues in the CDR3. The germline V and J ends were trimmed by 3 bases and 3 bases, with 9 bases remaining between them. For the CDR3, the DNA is TGTGCCAGCAGTTTTGGCAGTTTCTACGAGCAGTACTTC. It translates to CASSFGSFYEQYF.

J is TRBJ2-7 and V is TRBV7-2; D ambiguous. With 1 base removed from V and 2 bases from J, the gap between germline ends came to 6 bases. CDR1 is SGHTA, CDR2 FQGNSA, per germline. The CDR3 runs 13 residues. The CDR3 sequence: CASSLGAPYEQYF. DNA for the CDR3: TGTGCCAGCAGCTTAGGAGCTCCCTACGAGCAGTACTTC.

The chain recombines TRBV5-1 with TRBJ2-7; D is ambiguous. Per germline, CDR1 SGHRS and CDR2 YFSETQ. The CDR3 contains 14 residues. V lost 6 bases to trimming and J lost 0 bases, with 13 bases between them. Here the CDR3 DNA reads TGCGCCAGCAAGGCAGGTATAAGCTCCTACGAGCAGTACTTC. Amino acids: CASKAGISSYEQYF. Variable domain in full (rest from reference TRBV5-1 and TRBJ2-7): KAGVTQTPRYLIKTRGQQVTLSCSPISGHRSVSWYQQTPGQGLQFLFEYFSETQRNKGNFPGRFSGRQFSNSRSEMNVSTLELGDSALYLCASKAGISSYEQYFGPGTRLTVT.

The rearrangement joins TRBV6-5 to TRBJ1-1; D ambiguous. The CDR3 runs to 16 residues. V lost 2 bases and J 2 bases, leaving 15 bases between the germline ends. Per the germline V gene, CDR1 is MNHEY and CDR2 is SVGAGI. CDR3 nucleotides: TGTGCCAGCAGTTACGATAGCTTAAATTACAACACTGAAGCTTTCTTT. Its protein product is CASSYDSLNYNTEAFF.

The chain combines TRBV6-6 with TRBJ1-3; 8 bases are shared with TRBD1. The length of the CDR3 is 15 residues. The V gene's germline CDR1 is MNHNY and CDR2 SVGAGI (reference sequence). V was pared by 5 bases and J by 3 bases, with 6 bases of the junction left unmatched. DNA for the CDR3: TGTGCCAGCAGTGGTACAGGGGGATTTGGAAACACCATATATTTT. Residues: CASSGTGGFGNTIYF.

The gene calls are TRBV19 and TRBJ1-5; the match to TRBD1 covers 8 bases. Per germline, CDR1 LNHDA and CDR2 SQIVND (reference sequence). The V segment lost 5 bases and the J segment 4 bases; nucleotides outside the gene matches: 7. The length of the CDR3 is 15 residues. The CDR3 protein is CASSPGTGRNQPQHF. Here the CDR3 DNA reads TGTGCCAGTAGTCCTGGGACAGGCCGGAATCAGCCCCAGCATTTT.